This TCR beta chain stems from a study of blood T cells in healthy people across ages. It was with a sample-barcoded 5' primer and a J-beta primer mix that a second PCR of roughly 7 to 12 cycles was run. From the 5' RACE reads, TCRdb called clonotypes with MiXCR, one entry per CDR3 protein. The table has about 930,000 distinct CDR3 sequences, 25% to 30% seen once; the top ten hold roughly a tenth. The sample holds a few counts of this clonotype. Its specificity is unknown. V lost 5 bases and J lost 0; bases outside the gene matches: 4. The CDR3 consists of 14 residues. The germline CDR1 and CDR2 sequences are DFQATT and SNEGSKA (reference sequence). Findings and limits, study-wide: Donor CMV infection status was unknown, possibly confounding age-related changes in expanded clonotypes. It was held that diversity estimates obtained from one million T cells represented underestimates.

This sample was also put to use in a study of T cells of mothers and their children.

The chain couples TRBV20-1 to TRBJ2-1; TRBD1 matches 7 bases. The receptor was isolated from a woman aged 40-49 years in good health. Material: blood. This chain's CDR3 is CSAGGQDSYNEQFF. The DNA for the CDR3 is TGCAGTGCTGGAGGACAGGACTCCTACAATGAGCAGTTCTTC.